Listed below are T cell receptor beta chains from one sample, sequenced in a study of control samples from healthy donors and cancer patients. Some clones are missing from TCRdb's copy, which holds only in-frame ones; the method was immunoSEQ multiplex PCR. The sample lists about 36,000 clones, under 95% occurring once. Sequenced sample: PBMCs. Source of these receptors: a man aged 40-49 years with colorectal cancer. The CDR3 runs from the conserved cysteine through the conserved F or W. The D gene is left open where the match is weak. A clone size is listed for some rows: how often the clone was seen (once, few, many), or a class if it is expanded.

clone_size	cdr3_length	d_call	v_call	j_call	cdr3_aa	cdr3_nt
-	15	-	TRBV4-3	TRBJ2-1	CASSQGRDSYNEQFF	TGCGCCAGCAGCCAAGGCAGGGACTCCTACAATGAGCAGTTCTTC
-	16	TRBD2	TRBV7-9	TRBJ2-1	CASTTPGLESYNEQFF	TGTGCCAGCACAACTCCGGGACTAGAGTCCTACAATGAGCAGTTCTTC
few	13	-	TRBV13	TRBJ1-1	CASSLVGRGESFF	TGTGCCAGCAGCTTAGTTGGCAGGGGAGAATCTTTCTTT
-	13	-	TRBV2	TRBJ2-4	CASLAGYKNIQYF	TGTGCCAGCCTTGCAGGCTACAAAAACATTCAGTACTTC
-	19	TRBD2	TRBV24-1	TRBJ2-1	CATSDQTSGGQSSYNEQFF	TGTGCCACCAGTGACCAAACTAGCGGGGGCCAGAGCTCCTACAATGAGCAGTTCTTC
-	15	TRBD2	TRBV6-5	TRBJ2-5	CASNSGGADGETQYF	TGTGCCAGTAATAGCGGGGGGGCGGACGGAGAGACCCAGTACTTC
-	16	TRBD2	TRBV5-4	TRBJ2-7	CASSSRLAGKYYEQYF	TGTGCCAGCAGCTCGCGACTAGCGGGGAAGTACTACGAGCAGTACTTC
-	16	TRBD2	TRBV4-2	TRBJ2-2	CASSQVGGANTGELFF	TGTGCCAGCAGCCAAGTGGGGGGGGCGAACACCGGGGAGCTGTTTTTT
once	10	-	TRBV29-1	TRBJ1-2	CSTQENGYTF	TGCAGCACCCAGGAAAATGGCTACACCTTC
-	13	TRBD1	TRBV18	TRBJ2-5	CASSLGQGETQYF	TGTGCCAGCTCCCTCGGACAGGGAGAGACCCAGTACTTC
-	12	-	TRBV5-1	TRBJ1-1	CASSSGLTEAFF	TGCGCCAGCAGCTCGGGACTGACTGAAGCTTTCTTT
-	13	-	TRBV7-2	TRBJ1-1	CASSLSREAEAFF	TGTGCCAGCAGCTTAAGTCGGGAGGCTGAAGCTTTCTTT
-	15	-	TRBV2	TRBJ2-3	CASSTQGTGTDTQYF	TGTGCCAGCAGTACTCAGGGGACTGGGACAGATACGCAGTATTTT
-	16	TRBD1	TRBV6-6	TRBJ1-5	CASSTGTGAGNQPQHF	TGTGCCAGCAGTACCGGGACAGGGGCGGGCAATCAGCCCCAGCATTTT
-	15	TRBD1	TRBV30	TRBJ2-5	CAWSFTRTGKETQYF	TGTGCCTGGAGTTTCACTCGGACAGGGAAGGAGACCCAGTACTTC
-	15	-	TRBV7-2	TRBJ2-3	CASSANRVSTDTQYF	TGTGCCAGCAGCGCCAACAGGGTGAGCACAGATACGCAGTATTTT
-	16	TRBD2	TRBV2	TRBJ2-2	CASSGYGLVRTGELFF	TGTGCCAGCAGTGGCTACGGACTAGTACGCACCGGGGAGCTGTTTTTT
-	20	TRBD1	TRBV7-6	TRBJ1-5	CASSLGFGTGGSNSNQPQHF	TGTGCCAGCAGCTTAGGTTTTGGTACAGGGGGTTCGAATAGCAATCAGCCCCAGCATTTT
-	15	TRBD1	TRBV6-6	TRBJ1-3	CASSRDRGPGNTIYF	TGTGCCAGCAGTCGGGACAGGGGACCTGGAAACACCATATATTTT
-	14	TRBD1	TRBV11-2	TRBJ1-5	CASSSQGANQPQHF	TGTGCCAGCAGCTCACAGGGGGCCAATCAGCCCCAGCATTTT
-	14	-	TRBV30	TRBJ2-7	CAWSPRVTTYEQYF	TGTGCCTGGAGCCCTCGGGTTACCACCTACGAGCAGTACTTC
-	14	-	TRBV2	TRBJ1-1	CASSVQGVNTEAFF	TGTGCCAGCAGTGTTCAAGGGGTGAACACTGAAGCTTTCTTT
-	12	-	TRBV7-9	TRBJ2-7	CASSLEGDEQYF	TGTGCCAGCAGCTTAGAAGGGGACGAGCAGTACTTC
-	19	TRBD2	TRBV7-8	TRBJ2-1	CASSAPGLAGGLSYNEQFF	TGTGCCAGCAGCGCCCCCGGGCTAGCGGGGGGGCTATCCTACAATGAGCAGTTCTTC
-	16	-	TRBV29-1	TRBJ1-1	CSVEDLQGWRNTEAFF	TGCAGCGTTGAAGATCTTCAGGGCTGGAGGAACACTGAAGCTTTCTTT
-	15	TRBD1	TRBV5-1	TRBJ2-3	CASGQGVVSTDTQYF	TGCGCCAGCGGACAGGGGGTTGTTAGCACAGATACGCAGTATTTT
-	15	TRBD1	TRBV4-1	TRBJ2-3	CASSARQGSTDTQYF	TGCGCCAGCAGCGCTCGACAGGGTAGCACAGATACGCAGTATTTT
-	15	-	TRBV2	TRBJ1-2	CASRGRTGVNYGYTF	TGTGCCAGCAGAGGACGAACAGGAGTCAACTATGGCTACACCTTC
-	15	-	TRBV7-2	TRBJ1-6	CASSLAWGVNSPLHF	TGTGCCAGCAGCTTAGCGTGGGGGGTTAATTCACCCCTCCACTTT
-	16	-	TRBV27	TRBJ1-6	CASSVDGSSYNSPLHF	TGTGCCAGCAGTGTCGACGGGAGCTCCTATAATTCACCCCTCCACTTT
once	13	-	TRBV11-3	TRBJ2-1	CASSSPPRDEQFF	TGTGCCAGCAGCTCTCCTCCCCGCGATGAGCAGTTCTTC
-	16	-	TRBV6-2/TRBV6-3	TRBJ1-1	CASSYSLGPGDEEAFF	TGTGCCAGCAGTTACTCGTTAGGGCCCGGGGATGAAGAAGCTTTCTTT
-	12	-	TRBV12-5	TRBJ2-2	CASGTNTGELFF	TGTGCTAGTGGGACCAACACCGGGGAGCTGTTTTTT
-	15	-	TRBV7-2	TRBJ1-1	CASSPQTGVNTEAFF	TGTGCCAGCAGCCCCCAGACAGGCGTGAACACTGAAGCTTTCTTT
few	17	TRBD1	TRBV5-6	TRBJ2-7	CASSLGAPGTGGYEQYF	TGTGCCAGCAGCTTGGGAGCCCCCGGGACAGGGGGCTACGAGCAGTACTTC
-	16	-	TRBV4-2	TRBJ2-1	CASSQAGSVTYNEQFF	TGTGCCAGCAGCCAAGCCGGGAGCGTAACCTACAATGAGCAGTTCTTC
-	15	TRBD1	TRBV9	TRBJ1-1	CASSARDRPNTEAFF	TGTGCCAGCAGCGCCCGGGACAGACCTAACACTGAAGCTTTCTTT
-	15	-	TRBV7-2	TRBJ2-7	CASSLAGGGMSEQYF	TGTGCCAGCAGCTTAGCCGGCGGAGGGATGTCCGAGCAGTACTTC
-	11	-	TRBV20-1	TRBJ2-5	CSATHLETQYF	TGCAGTGCTACTCACCTGGAGACCCAGTACTTC
once	14	-	TRBV18	TRBJ1-3	CASSPDSAGNTIYF	TGTGCCAGCTCACCGGACAGTGCTGGAAACACCATATATTTT
-	14	-	TRBV2	TRBJ1-5	CASSEVPGNQPQHF	TGTGCCAGCAGTGAGGTGCCAGGTAATCAGCCCCAGCATTTT
-	13	-	TRBV27	TRBJ1-2	CASSPTEVYGYTF	TGTGCCAGCAGCCCTACAGAGGTCTATGGCTACACCTTC
-	11	-	TRBV2	TRBJ2-7	CASSPTYEQYF	TGTGCCAGCAGCCCCACTTACGAGCAGTACTTC
-	16	TRBD2	TRBV7-9	TRBJ2-3	CASSRTSGGLTDTQYF	TGTGCCAGCAGTCGGACTAGCGGGGGTTTAACAGATACGCAGTATTTT
-	16	TRBD1	TRBV9	TRBJ2-3	CASSVTGGESTDTQYF	TGTGCCAGCAGCGTCACAGGGGGCGAAAGCACAGATACGCAGTATTTT
-	16	TRBD1	TRBV5-8	TRBJ2-2	CASSRITGVYTGELFF	TGTGCCAGCAGCCGGATAACAGGGGTCTACACCGGGGAGCTGTTTTTT
-	16	-	TRBV11-2	TRBJ2-2	CASSGGATTNTGELFF	TGTGCCAGCAGCGGAGGGGCGACGACGAACACCGGGGAGCTGTTTTTT
few	12	-	TRBV13	TRBJ2-1	CASSLGQLEQFF	TGTGCCAGCAGCTTAGGACAGTTAGAGCAGTTCTTC
-	15	TRBD1	TRBV29-1	TRBJ1-4	CSVFGQGNLEEKLFF	TGCAGCGTTTTTGGACAGGGGAATTTAGAAGAAAAACTGTTTTTT
-	12	-	TRBV5-4	TRBJ2-2	CASSPDTGELFF	TGTGCCAGCAGCCCAGACACCGGGGAGCTGTTTTTT
-	12	-	TRBV5-8	TRBJ2-3	CASRVVSGTQYF	TGTGCCAGCAGGGTAGTTTCTGGTACGCAGTATTTT
-	13	-	TRBV9	TRBJ2-1	CASSRPSYNEQFF	TGTGCCAGCAGTCGGCCATCCTACAATGAGCAGTTCTTC
-	13	-	TRBV27	TRBJ1-1	CASSSSLNTEAFF	TGTGCCAGCAGTTCTTCACTGAACACTGAAGCTTTCTTT
-	15	-	TRBV4-3	TRBJ2-3	CASSQEYRNTDTQYF	TGCGCCAGCAGCCAAGAGTACAGAAACACAGATACGCAGTATTTT
-	14	TRBD2	TRBV2	TRBJ2-3	CASTRMGGTDTQYF	TGTGCCAGCACTCGAATGGGGGGGACAGATACGCAGTATTTT
-	16	-	TRBV3-1/TRBV3-2	TRBJ1-2	CASSQVLETANYGYTF	TGTGCCAGCAGCCAAGTCCTCGAGACTGCAAACTATGGCTACACCTTC
-	14	-	TRBV5-6	TRBJ1-1	CASSNVKGGTEAFF	TGTGCCAGCAGCAATGTAAAAGGGGGAACTGAAGCTTTCTTT
-	15	-	TRBV28	TRBJ2-7	CASSFTQVPTYEQYF	TGTGCCAGCAGTTTTACACAGGTCCCGACCTACGAGCAGTACTTC
-	14	-	TRBV18	TRBJ2-7	CASSPPSRSYEQYF	TGTGCCAGCTCACCACCCTCCCGCTCCTACGAGCAGTACTTC